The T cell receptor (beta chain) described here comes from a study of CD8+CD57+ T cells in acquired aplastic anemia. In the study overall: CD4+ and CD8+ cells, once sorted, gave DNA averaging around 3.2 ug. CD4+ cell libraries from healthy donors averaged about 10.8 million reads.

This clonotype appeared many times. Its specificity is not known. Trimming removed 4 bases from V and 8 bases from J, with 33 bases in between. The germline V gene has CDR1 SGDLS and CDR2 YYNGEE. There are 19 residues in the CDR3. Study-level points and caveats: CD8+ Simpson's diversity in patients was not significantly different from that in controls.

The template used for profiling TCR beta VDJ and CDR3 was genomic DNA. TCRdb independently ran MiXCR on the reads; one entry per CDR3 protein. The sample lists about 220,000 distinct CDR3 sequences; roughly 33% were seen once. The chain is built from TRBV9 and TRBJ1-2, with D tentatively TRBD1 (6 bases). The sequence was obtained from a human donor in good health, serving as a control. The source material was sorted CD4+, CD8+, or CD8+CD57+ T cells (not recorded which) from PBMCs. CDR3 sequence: CASSPGLAITLTGASGYTF. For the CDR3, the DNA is TGTGCCAGCAGCCCCGGCTTAGCGATAACGTTGACGGGGGCTTCCGGCTACACCTTC. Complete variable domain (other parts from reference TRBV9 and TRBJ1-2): DSGVTQTPKHLITATGQRVTLRCSPRSGDLSVYWYQQSLDQGLQFLIQYYNGEERAKGNILERFSAQQFPDLHSELNLSSLELGDSALYFCASSPGLAITLTGASGYTFGSGTRLTVV.